This T cell receptor beta chain is drawn from a study of persistence of HIV-infected CD4 T cells. Worth noting for this clone: Its target is not known.

The immunoSEQ assay was version 4, run in survey mode. This table comes from immunoSEQ multiplex PCR, and its TCRdb copy is limited to in-frame clones, with some not included. The sample records 40,000 to 55,000 clones, about 80% being singletons. The stimulus was lysate of CMV-infected fibroblasts, roughly 9.2 ug/mL. CD40L-negative CD69-negative CD45RO-high memory CD4+ T cells were sorted as populations depleted of antigen-responding cells. Trimming shortened V by 1 base and J by 0 bases, and 10 bases separated the two germline ends. Germline loops: CDR1 KGHSH, CDR2 LQKENI. The CDR3 runs to 17 residues.

This clonotype originated in an adult man with HIV who was CMV-seropositive. V gene TRBV18 combines with J gene TRBJ1-6; perhaps TRBD1 as D (5 bases). Sequencing used CD4+ T cells sorted from PBMCs after approximately 19-hour stimulation, obtained from a patient who received antiretroviral therapy. The CDR3 sequence: CASSPQGPGSYNSPLHF. The CDR3 DNA is TGTGCCAGCTCACCACAGGGACCCGGCTCCTATAATTCACCCCTCCACTTT. Combining the CDR3 with reference TRBV18 and TRBJ1-6 gives the whole variable domain NAGVMQNPRHLVRRRGQEARLRCSPMKGHSHVYWYRQLPEEGLKFMVYLQKENIIDESGMPKERFSAEFPKEGPSILRIQQVVRGDSAAYFCASSPQGPGSYNSPLHFGNGTRLTVT.